This T cell receptor beta chain was profiled in a study of blood T cell repertoires in COVID-19. Study information: Acute and convalescent COVID-19 specimens originated in the United States, Italy and Spain. Nucleic acid was either cDNA or gDNA, and it came from T cells, B-cell-depleted T cells, or PBMCs.

As processed by the authors: The assay estimated nucleated cells by amplifying reference gene primers. Profiling relied on immunoSEQ multiplex PCR, and the TCRdb table lists in-frame clones only, not all of them. D and trimming were read from the DNA, whereas the V and J calls and clone size are those reported in that table. The sample has tens of thousands of clones, around 90% seen once; the top ten hold approximately 1.6%. This clone was picked up a small number of times. The ends lost 4 bases at V and 4 bases at J; junction bases unmatched: 15. This CDR3 is built from 18 residues. CDR1 LGHDT and CDR2 YNNKEL come from the germline V gene (reference sequence).

The sequencing input was peripheral blood. This chain uses TRBV3-1 (or the pseudogene TRBV3-2) with TRBJ2-2; TRBD2 agrees at 7 bases. This TCR was recovered from a human donor with active COVID-19. The donor label of this sample is uncertain. The CDR3 loop reads CASSPRVGGRGATGELFF. The DNA of the CDR3 is TGTGCCAGCAGCCCCCGTGTCGGGGGGAGAGGGGCCACCGGGGAGCTGTTTTTT.